This record looks at one TCR beta chain sequence and its context. Its target is unknown. This sample stems from a study of immune evolution from preneoplasia to lung adenocarcinoma. Study results and limitations: Clonality was highest in normal lung, lower in later-stage lesions apparently. Normal lung had the highest top T cell clone frequencies.

Two lung cancer pathologists independently confirmed each histologic diagnosis. Nucleic acids came from premalignant or tumor cells enriched by macro-dissection. The germline V gene has CDR1 MNHEY and CDR2 SVGAGI. J was trimmed by 3 bases and V by 7 bases; bases with no gene match: 7. The CDR3 is 14 residues long. This table comes from immunoSEQ multiplex PCR, and its TCRdb copy is limited to in-frame clones, with some not included. The data hold fewer than 11,000 clones, with around 78% observed a single time. The material sequenced was FFPE minimally invasive lung adenocarcinoma tissue. J is TRBJ2-7 and V is TRBV6-5; 9 bases fit TRBD1. The clonotype comes from a person between 65 and 79 years old with lung adenocarcinoma. As DNA, the CDR3 is TGTGCCAGCATTAAGGACAGGGGAAGCTACGAGCAGTACTTC. Amino acid sequence: CASIKDRGSYEQYF.